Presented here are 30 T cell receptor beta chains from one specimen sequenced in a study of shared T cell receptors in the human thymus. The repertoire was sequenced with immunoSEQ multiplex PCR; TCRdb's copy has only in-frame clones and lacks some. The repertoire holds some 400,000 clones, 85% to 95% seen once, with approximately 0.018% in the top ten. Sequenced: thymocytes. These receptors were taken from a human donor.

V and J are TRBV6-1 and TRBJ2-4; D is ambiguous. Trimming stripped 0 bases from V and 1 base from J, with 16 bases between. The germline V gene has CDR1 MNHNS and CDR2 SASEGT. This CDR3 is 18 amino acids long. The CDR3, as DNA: TGTGCCAGCAGTGAAGCGAGTCGCGGTGATCGGGCCAAAAACATTCAGTACTTC. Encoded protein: CASSEASRGDRAKNIQYF.

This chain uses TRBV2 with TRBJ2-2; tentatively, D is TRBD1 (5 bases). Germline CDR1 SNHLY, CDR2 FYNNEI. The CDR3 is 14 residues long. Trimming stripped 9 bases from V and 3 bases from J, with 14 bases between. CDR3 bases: TGTGCCAGTACTCTTTGGGGCGACACCGGGGAGCTGTTTTTT. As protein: CASTLWGDTGELFF.

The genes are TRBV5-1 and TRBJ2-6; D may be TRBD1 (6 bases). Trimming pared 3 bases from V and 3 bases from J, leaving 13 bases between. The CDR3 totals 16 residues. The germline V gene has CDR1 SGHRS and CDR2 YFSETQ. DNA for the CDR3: TGCGCCAGCAGCTGGATACAGGGTCGTGGGGCCAACGTCCTGACTTTC. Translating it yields CASSWIQGRGANVLTF. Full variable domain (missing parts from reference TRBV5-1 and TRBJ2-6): KAGVTQTPRYLIKTRGQQVTLSCSPISGHRSVSWYQQTPGQGLQFLFEYFSETQRNKGNFPGRFSGRQFSNSRSEMNVSTLELGDSALYLCASSWIQGRGANVLTFGAGSRLTVL.

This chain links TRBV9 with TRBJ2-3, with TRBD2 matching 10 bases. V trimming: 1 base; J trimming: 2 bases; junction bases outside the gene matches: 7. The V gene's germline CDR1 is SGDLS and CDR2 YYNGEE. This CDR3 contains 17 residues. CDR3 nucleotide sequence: TGTGCCAGCAGCGTACTCGCTAGCGGGGGAGACACAGATACGCAGTATTTT. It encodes CASSVLASGGDTDTQYF. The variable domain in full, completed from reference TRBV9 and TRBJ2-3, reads DSGVTQTPKHLITATGQRVTLRCSPRSGDLSVYWYQQSLDQGLQFLIQYYNGEERAKGNILERFSAQQFPDLHSELNLSSLELGDSALYFCASSVLASGGDTDTQYFGPGTRLTVL.

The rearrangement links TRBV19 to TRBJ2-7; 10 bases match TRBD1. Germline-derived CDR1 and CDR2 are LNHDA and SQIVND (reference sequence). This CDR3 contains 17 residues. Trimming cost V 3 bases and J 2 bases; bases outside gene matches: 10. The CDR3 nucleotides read TGTGCCAGTAGTATGGCCCTCGGGACAGGGGAGCCCTACGAGCAGTACTTC. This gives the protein CASSMALGTGEPYEQYF. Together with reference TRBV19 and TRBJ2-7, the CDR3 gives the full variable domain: DGGITQSPKYLFRKEGQNVTLSCEQNLNHDAMYWYRQDPGQGLRLIYYSQIVNDFQKGDIAEGYSVSREKKESFPLTVTSAQKNPTAFYLCASSMALGTGEPYEQYFGPGTRLTVT.

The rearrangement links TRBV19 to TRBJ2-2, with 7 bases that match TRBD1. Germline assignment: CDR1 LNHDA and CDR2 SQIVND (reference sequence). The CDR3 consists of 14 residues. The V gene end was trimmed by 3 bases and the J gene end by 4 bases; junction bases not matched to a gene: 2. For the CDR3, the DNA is TGTGCCAGTAGTATCGACAGGGTCACCGGGGAGCTGTTTTTT. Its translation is CASSIDRVTGELFF.

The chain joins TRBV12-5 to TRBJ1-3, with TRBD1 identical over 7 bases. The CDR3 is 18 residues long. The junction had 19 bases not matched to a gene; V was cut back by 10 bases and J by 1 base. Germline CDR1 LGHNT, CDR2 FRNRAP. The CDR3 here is CATFSSATGLASGNTIYF. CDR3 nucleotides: TGTGCTACTTTCAGCTCGGCGACAGGGCTAGCTTCTGGAAACACCATATATTTT.

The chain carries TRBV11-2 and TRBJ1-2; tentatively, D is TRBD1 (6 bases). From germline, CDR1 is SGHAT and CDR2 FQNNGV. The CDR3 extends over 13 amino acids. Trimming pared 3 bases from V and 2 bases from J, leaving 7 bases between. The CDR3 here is CASSFGQNYGYTF. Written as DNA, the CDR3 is TGTGCCAGCAGCTTCGGACAGAACTATGGCTACACCTTC. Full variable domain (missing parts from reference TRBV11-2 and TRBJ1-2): EAGVAQSPRYKIIEKRQSVAFWCNPISGHATLYWYQQILGQGPKLLIQFQNNGVVDDSQLPKDRFSAERLKGVDSTLKIQPAKLEDSAVYLCASSFGQNYGYTFGSGTRLTVV.

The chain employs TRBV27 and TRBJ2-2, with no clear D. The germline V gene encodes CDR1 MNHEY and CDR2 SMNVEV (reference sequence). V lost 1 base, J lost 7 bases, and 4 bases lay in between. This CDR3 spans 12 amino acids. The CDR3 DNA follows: TGTGCCAGCAGTTTATGGGGCGGGGAGCTGTTTTTT. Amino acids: CASSLWGGELFF.

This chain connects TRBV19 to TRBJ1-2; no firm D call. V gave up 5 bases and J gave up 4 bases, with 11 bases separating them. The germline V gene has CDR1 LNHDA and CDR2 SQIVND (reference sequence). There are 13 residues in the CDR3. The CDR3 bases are TGTGCCAGTAGTCAGTGGATTACCTATGGCTACACCTTC. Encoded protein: CASSQWITYGYTF.

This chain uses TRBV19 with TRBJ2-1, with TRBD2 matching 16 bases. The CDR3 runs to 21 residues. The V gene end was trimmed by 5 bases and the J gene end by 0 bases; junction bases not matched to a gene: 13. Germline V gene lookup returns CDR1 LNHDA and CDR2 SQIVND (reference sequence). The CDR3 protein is CASSGLGTSGRAPSSYNEQFF. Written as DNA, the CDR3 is TGTGCCAGTAGTGGCTTAGGGACTAGCGGGAGGGCCCCGAGCTCCTACAATGAGCAGTTCTTC. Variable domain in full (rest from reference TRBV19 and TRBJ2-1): DGGITQSPKYLFRKEGQNVTLSCEQNLNHDAMYWYRQDPGQGLRLIYYSQIVNDFQKGDIAEGYSVSREKKESFPLTVTSAQKNPTAFYLCASSGLGTSGRAPSSYNEQFFGPGTRLTVL.

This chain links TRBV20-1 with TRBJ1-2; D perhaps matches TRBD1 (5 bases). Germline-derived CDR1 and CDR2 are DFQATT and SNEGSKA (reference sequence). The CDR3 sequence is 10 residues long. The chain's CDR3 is CTSGGVGYTF. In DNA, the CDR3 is TGCACCTCCGGAGGGGTAGGCTACACCTTC.

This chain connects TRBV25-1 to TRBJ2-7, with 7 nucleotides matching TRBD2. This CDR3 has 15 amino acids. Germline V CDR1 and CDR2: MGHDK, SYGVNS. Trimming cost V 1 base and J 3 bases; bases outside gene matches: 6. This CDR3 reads CASSEFGEGDYEQYF. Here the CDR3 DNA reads TGTGCCAGCAGTGAATTCGGGGAGGGCGACTACGAGCAGTACTTC.

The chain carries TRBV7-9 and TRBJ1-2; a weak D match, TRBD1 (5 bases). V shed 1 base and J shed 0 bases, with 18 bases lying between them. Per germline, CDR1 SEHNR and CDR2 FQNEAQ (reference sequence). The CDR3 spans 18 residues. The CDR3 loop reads CASSLGSEGNRANYGYTF. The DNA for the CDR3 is TGTGCCAGCAGCTTAGGCTCGGAGGGGAATAGGGCTAACTATGGCTACACCTTC.

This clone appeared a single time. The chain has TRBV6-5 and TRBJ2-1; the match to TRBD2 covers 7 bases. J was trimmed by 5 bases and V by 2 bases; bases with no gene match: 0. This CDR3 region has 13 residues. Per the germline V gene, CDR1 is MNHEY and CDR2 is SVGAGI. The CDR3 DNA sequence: TGTGCCAGCAGTTACGGGAGGGACAATGAGCAGTTCTTC. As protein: CASSYGRDNEQFF.

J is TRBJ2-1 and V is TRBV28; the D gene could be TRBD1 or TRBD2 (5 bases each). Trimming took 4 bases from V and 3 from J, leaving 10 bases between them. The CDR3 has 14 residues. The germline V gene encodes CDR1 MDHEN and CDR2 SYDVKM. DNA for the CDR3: TGTGCCAGCAGTTGGGACCGGGGCTACAATGAGCAGTTCTTC. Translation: CASSWDRGYNEQFF.

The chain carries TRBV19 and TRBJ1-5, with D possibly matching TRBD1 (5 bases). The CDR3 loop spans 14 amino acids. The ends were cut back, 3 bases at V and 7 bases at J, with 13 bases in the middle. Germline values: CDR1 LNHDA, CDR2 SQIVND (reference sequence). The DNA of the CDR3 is TGTGCCAGTAGTATGGAGCAGGGCGGACAGCCCCAGCATTTT. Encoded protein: CASSMEQGGQPQHF. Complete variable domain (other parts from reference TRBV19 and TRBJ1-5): DGGITQSPKYLFRKEGQNVTLSCEQNLNHDAMYWYRQDPGQGLRLIYYSQIVNDFQKGDIAEGYSVSREKKESFPLTVTSAQKNPTAFYLCASSMEQGGQPQHFGDGTRLSIL.

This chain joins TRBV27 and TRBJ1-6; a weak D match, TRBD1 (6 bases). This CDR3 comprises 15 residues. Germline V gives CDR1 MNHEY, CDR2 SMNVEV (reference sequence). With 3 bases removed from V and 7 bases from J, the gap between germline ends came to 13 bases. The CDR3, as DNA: TGTGCCAGCAGTTTCGGACAGTCCGTAAATTCACCCCTCCACTTT. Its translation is CASSFGQSVNSPLHF.

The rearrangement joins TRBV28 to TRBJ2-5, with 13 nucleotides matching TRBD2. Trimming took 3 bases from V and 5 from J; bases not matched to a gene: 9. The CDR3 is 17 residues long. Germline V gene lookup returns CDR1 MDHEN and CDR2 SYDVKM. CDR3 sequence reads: CASSFRTSGSKRETQYF. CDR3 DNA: TGTGCCAGCAGTTTCCGGACTAGCGGGAGTAAAAGGGAGACCCAGTACTTC. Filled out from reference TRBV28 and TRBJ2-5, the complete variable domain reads DVKVTQSSRYLVKRTGEKVFLECVQDMDHENMFWYRQDPGLGLRLIYFSYDVKMKEKGDIPEGYSVSREKKERFSLILESASTNQTSMYLCASSFRTSGSKRETQYFGPGTRLLVL.

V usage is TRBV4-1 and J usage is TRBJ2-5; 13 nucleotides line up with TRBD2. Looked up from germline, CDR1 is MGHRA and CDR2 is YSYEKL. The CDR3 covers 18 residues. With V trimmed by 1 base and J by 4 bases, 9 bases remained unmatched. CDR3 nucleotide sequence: TGCGCCAGCAGCCAAGGGACTAGCGGGAGTCCCCACGGAGAGACCCAGTACTTC. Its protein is CASSQGTSGSPHGETQYF.

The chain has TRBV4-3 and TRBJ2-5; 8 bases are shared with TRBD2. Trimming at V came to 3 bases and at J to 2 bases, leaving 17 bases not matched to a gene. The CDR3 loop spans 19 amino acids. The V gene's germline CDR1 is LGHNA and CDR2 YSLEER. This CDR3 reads CASSHRSWDGRALQETQYF. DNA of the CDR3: TGCGCCAGCAGCCATCGTAGTTGGGACGGGAGGGCCCTGCAAGAGACCCAGTACTTC.

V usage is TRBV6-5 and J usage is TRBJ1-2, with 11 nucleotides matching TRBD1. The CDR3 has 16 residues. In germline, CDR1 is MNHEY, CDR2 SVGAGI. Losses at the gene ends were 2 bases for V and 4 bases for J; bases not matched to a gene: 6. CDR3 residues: CASSYPRDRGVYGYTF. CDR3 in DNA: TGTGCCAGCAGTTACCCCCGGGACAGGGGGGTCTATGGCTACACCTTC.

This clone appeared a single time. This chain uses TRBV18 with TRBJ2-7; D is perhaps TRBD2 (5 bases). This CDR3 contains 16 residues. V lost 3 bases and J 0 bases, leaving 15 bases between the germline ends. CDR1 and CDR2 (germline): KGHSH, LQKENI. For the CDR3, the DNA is TGTGCCAGCTCACCCTGGAAGCAGCGGAGCTCCTACGAGCAGTACTTC. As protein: CASSPWKQRSSYEQYF.

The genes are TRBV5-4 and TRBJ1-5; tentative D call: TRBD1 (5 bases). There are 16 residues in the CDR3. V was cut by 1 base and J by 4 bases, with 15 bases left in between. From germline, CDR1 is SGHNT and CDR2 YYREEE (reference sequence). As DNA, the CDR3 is TGTGCCAGCAGCTTGCAGGGAGGGGTTGGGAATCAGCCCCAGCATTTT. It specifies CASSLQGGVGNQPQHF. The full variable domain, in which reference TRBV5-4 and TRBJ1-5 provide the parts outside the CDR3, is ETGVTQSPTHLIKTRGQQVTLRCSSQSGHNTVSWYQQALGQGPQFIFQYYREEENGRGNFPPRFSGLQFPNYSSELNVNALELDDSALYLCASSLQGGVGNQPQHFGDGTRLSIL.

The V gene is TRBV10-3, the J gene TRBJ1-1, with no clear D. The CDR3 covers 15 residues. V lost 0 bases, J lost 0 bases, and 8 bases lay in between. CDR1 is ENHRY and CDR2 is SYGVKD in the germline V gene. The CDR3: CAISESSGMNTEAFF. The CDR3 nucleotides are TGTGCCATCAGTGAGTCCAGTGGTATGAACACTGAAGCTTTCTTT.

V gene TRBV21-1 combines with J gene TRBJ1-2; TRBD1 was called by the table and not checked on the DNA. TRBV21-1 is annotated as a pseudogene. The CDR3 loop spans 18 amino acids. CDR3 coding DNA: TGTGCCAGCAGCATAGGGGGGGACAGGGCCCGAATTAAGTATGGCTACACCTTC. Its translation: CASSIGGDRARIKYGYTF.

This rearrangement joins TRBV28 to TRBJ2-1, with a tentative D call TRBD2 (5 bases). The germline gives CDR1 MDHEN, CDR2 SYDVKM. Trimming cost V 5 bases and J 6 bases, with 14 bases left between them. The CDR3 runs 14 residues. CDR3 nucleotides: TGTGCCAGCAGTGGCACAACTAGGAGCAATGAGCAGTTCTTC. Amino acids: CASSGTTRSNEQFF.

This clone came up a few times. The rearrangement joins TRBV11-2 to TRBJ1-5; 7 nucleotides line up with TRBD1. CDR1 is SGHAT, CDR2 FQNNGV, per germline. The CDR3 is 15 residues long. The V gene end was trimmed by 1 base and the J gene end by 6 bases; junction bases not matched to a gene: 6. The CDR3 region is CASSLASNRGQPQHF. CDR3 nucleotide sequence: TGTGCCAGCAGCTTAGCTTCAAACAGGGGTCAGCCCCAGCATTTT. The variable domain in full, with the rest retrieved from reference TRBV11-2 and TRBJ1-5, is EAGVAQSPRYKIIEKRQSVAFWCNPISGHATLYWYQQILGQGPKLLIQFQNNGVVDDSQLPKDRFSAERLKGVDSTLKIQPAKLEDSAVYLCASSLASNRGQPQHFGDGTRLSIL.

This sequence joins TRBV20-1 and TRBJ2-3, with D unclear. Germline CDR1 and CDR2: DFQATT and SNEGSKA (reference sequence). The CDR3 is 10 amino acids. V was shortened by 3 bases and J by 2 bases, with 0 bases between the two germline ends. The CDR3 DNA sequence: TGCAGTGCTAGCACAGATACGCAGTATTTT. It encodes CSASTDTQYF.

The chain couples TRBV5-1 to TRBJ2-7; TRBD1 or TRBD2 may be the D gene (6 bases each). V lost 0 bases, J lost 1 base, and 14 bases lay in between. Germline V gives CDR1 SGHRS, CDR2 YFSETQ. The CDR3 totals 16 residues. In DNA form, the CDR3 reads TGCGCCAGCAGCTTGGGTCCGGGGGCGAAATCCTACGAGCAGTACTTC. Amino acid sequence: CASSLGPGAKSYEQYF.